This TCR beta chain came from a study of shared clonotypes between healthy human individuals. Naive CD8 cells were CD45RO-negative, positively selected for CCR7, excluding terminally differentiated effector memory CD45RA+ cells. Profiling relied on immunoSEQ multiplex PCR, and the TCRdb table lists in-frame clones only, not all of them. This repertoire shows 550,000 to 650,000 clones, roughly 96% found once; its top ten account for 0.095% to 0.13%. Findings and limits, study-wide: Some naive CD4 clonotypes, roughly 4.7%, turned up in common across four donors.

The CDR3 is 12 amino acids. The V and J ends lost 5 bases and 5 bases respectively, with 10 bases between them. CDR1 is SGHVS and CDR2 is FQNEAQ in the germline V gene. Note on this clone: Its antigen is unknown.

This receptor was obtained from a woman aged 25 to 45 in good health. The chain recombines TRBV7-8 with TRBJ2-7, with a possible D match to TRBD1 (6 bases). The sequenced sample consisted of naive CD8+ T cells sorted from blood. CDR3 loop: CASSAPGDEQYF. Written as DNA, the CDR3 is TGTGCCAGCAGCGCCCCAGGGGACGAGCAGTACTTC.